The T cell receptor beta chain described here comes from a study of cytotoxic CD8 clonotypes in ibrutinib-treated CLL listed by TCRdb under 2021. General notes on the study: The cohort included roughly 15 treatment-naive and roughly ten relapsed/refractory patients; about 17 were IGHV unmutated. Partial responses were observed in roughly 25 patients and complete responses in 2; after a median follow-up of 68 months, remission was maintained in around 14 patients and progression was observed in approximately twelve. Samples at response were collected after a median of about twelve months of treatment, with a range of about 6 to 36 months. Samples averaged approximately 250,000 productive templates and some 91,000 productive rearrangements. Longitudinal samples were available for about 30% of the 86 trial participants. Cryopreserved peripheral blood mononuclear cells were collected at three points: before therapy, at response, and at either sustained remission or disease progression. Patients were still on ibrutinib when every remission and progressive disease sample was collected. Study-level results and caveats: An increase in clonality was observed at ibrutinib response, with clonality remaining stable during sustained remission and falling back toward baseline at progression. At baseline, clonality was higher than in age-matched healthy donors and showed a strong correlation with circulating CD8+ T-cell counts. Sampling times were not matched between patients in sustained remission and patients whose disease was progressing, and lymph node repertoires were not examined. Public clonotypes were rare and either shrank or stayed stable during treatment, and the rise in clonality at ibrutinib response reflected expansion of private clonotypes.

The sample's time point, from its label and the paper: 12 to 13 months on ibrutinib. For TCR beta library preparation, approximately 1.9 micrograms of genomic DNA was extracted from cryopreserved PBMCs. Longitudinal blood samples from CLL patients on ibrutinib monotherapy underwent high-throughput TCR beta sequencing. Patients were enrolled in a phase 2 open-label single-center ibrutinib monotherapy trial. Each clonotype received, on average, 10x coverage in deep resolution sequencing performed on a MiSeq, where the target depth lay between 1 in 1 million and 1 in 200,000 T cells. The immunoSEQ hsTCRB Kit was used to generate the TCR beta libraries. The published analysis was carried out like this. The data were analyzed with ImmunoSEQ Analyzer and ImmunoSEQ Data Assistant, and V, D and J gene assignments followed IMGT definitions. Clonality, with values ranging from 0 to 1, was calculated as one minus the normalized Shannon entropy of productive rearrangement frequencies. Only overrepresented clonotypes making up at least 0.05% of the repertoire of each patient were included in the public clonotype analysis. Thirteen age-matched healthy donor repertoires from immuneACCESS served as clonality controls. Held by TCRdb, this immuneACCESS table contains in-frame sequences only and omits some clones. Under half of the omission traces to an unresolved V gene where checked; the cause of the rest is unknown. V, J and clone size were drawn from that table, and D and trimming were deduced from the DNA. The sample table records some 200,000 clones; 65% to 80% of these occur just once. The ten largest clones take up approximately 6% of the sample.

Relative to germline, V is 8 bases shorter and J is 2 bases shorter, with 13 bases between their ends. The CDR3 numbers 14 residues from cysteine through phenylalanine. Only the CDR3 region is kept as DNA, spanning 42 bases read in frame from base 1. Per the germline V gene, SGDLS is the CDR1 and YYNGEE is the CDR2. About this clone itself: Its target antigen remains unknown. The sample holds no much larger clone one base away, and base qualities are not on file.

This clonotype was obtained from a human donor with chronic lymphocytic leukemia. This specimen was PBMCs, taken after 12 months of ibrutinib treatment. Recombination connected TRBV9 to TRBJ2-2, with the D gene call left open. The DNA is as follows: TGTGCCAGTAAGATGACACAAAACACCGGGGAGCTGTTTTTT. Its protein product is CASKMTQNTGELFF.